A selection of T cell receptor beta chains follows, all from one sample in a study of low-dose radiotherapy and immunotherapy resistance in tumors. TCRdb used MiXCR to reprocess the reads, holding one entry per CDR3 protein. The sample has tens of thousands of distinct CDR3 sequences, over 15% seen once; the top ten hold about 2.5%. The material sequenced was PBMCs, taken before treatment. Every receptor here comes from a male donor with prostate cancer. Both conserved end residues are part of each CDR3. The D gene is left open where the match is weak. The size of a clone is reported for some rows only, either as once, few or many, or as a class for expanded clones.

TRBD2	many	TRBV29-1	TRBJ2-5	TGCAGCGTTCAGACTAGCGGGGAGGAGACCCAGTACTTC	CSVQTSGEETQYF
TRBD1	many	TRBV29-1	TRBJ1-4	TGCAGCGTGACGACAGGGGGCTTGGAAAAACTGTTTTTT	CSVTTGGLEKLFF
.	many	TRBV12-3/TRBV12-4	TRBJ1-1	TGTGCCAGCAGTTTTGACAGCAACACTGAAGCTTTCTTT	CASSFDSNTEAFF
TRBD2	many	TRBV6-2/TRBV6-3	TRBJ2-3	TGTGCCAGCAGTTCTGGGACTAGTCCGGGGGATACGCAGTATTTT	CASSSGTSPGDTQYF
TRBD2	many	TRBV12-3/TRBV12-4	TRBJ2-7	TGTGCCAGCAGTTTCGGGACTAGCGGGTACGAGCAGTACTTC	CASSFGTSGYEQYF
.	many	TRBV4-1	TRBJ2-5	TGCGCCAGCAGCCAGATGGGGGGGCGGAACCAAGAGACCCAGTACTTC	CASSQMGGRNQETQYF
TRBD1	.	TRBV3-1	TRBJ2-2	TGTGCCAGCTGCCGACAGGGGGCGAACGGGGAGCTGTTTTTT	CASCRQGANGELFF
.	many	TRBV20-1	TRBJ1-4	TGCAGTACAGCGTCTGGAGAAAAACTGTTTTTT	CSTASGEKLFF
.	many	TRBV29-1	TRBJ2-3	TGCAGCGTTTACCAGGGGACCGATACGCAGTATTTT	CSVYQGTDTQYF
.	.	TRBV5-4	TRBJ1-5	TGTGCCAGCAGCCCGGGGCCCCAGCAATTT	CASSPGPQQF
TRBD1	.	TRBV2	TRBJ1-6	TGTGCCAGCAGCCACCTACCGGGACAGCTTAATTCACCCCTCCACTTT	CASSHLPGQLNSPLHF
TRBD2	many	TRBV7-2	TRBJ2-5	TGTGCCAGCAGCCCAACTGGGACTAGGGGAGAGACCCAGTACTTC	CASSPTGTRGETQYF
.	.	TRBV4-1	TRBJ2-1	TGCGCCAGCAGCCAACGAGGTGATAGTGAGCAGTTCTTC	CASSQRGDSEQFF
TRBD1	once	TRBV6-2/TRBV6-3	TRBJ2-4	TGTGCCAGCAGTGAAGATCGGAGACAGGGGCTAACCAAAAACATTCAGTACTTC	CASSEDRRQGLTKNIQYF
.	many	TRBV5-1	TRBJ1-5	TGCGCCAGCGGGGGGGACCCGGGGCCCCAGCATTTT	CASGGDPGPQHF
TRBD1	few	TRBV23-1	TRBJ1-6	TGCGCCAGCAGTCAATCGGGACGGGGACAGCCCTATAATTCACCCCTCCACTTT	CASSQSGRGQPYNSPLHF
TRBD1	many	TRBV7-9	TRBJ2-5	TGTGCCAGCAGCTCTCTGACAGGGTCAGAGACCCAGTACTTC	CASSSLTGSETQYF
.	many	TRBV20-1	TRBJ2-5	TGCAGTGCTAGAGTATTCGGCCAGGGCGGGGAGACCCAGTACTTC	CSARVFGQGGETQYF
.	once	TRBV5-1	TRBJ1-1	TGCGCCAGCAGCTTTAGGACAGATGTTGAAGCTTTCTTT	CASSFRTDVEAFF
.	many	TRBV13	TRBJ1-2	TGTGCCAGCAGCTTTCTAAGGGACCACTTGGGCTATGGCTACACCTTC	CASSFLRDHLGYGYTF
.	.	TRBV11-2	TRBJ1-3	TGTGCCAGCATGCTCGGTGGTCCACATAGCGGAAACACCATATATTTT	CASMLGGPHSGNTIYF
.	many	TRBV4-1	TRBJ1-1	TGCGCCAGCAGCCCAGGCACAGGACACCCTGAAGCTTTCTTT	CASSPGTGHPEAFF
TRBD2	many	TRBV7-9	TRBJ2-1	TGTGCCAGCAGCTTAGTCGGAGCGGGGCTCGAGCAGTTCTTC	CASSLVGAGLEQFF
TRBD1	few	TRBV20-1	TRBJ1-1	TGCAGTGCTTTAAGGCGGACAGGGGGGTCTATGGGCACTGAAGCTTTCTTT	CSALRRTGGSMGTEAFF
.	many	TRBV2	TRBJ1-1	TGTGCCAGCAGTGATGAACATTCCACTGAAGCTTTCTTT	CASSDEHSTEAFF
.	few	TRBV18	TRBJ2-5	TGTGCCAGCTCACGACAGTTACAAGAGACCCAGTACTTC	CASSRQLQETQYF
TRBD2	many	TRBV2	TRBJ2-2	TGTGCCAGCAAAACTAGCGGTTATAACACCGGGGAGCTGTTTTTT	CASKTSGYNTGELFF
.	many	TRBV5-1	TRBJ2-6	TGTGCCAGCAGCTTAGCGTACTCTGGGGCCAACGTCCTGACTTTC	CASSLAYSGANVLTF
.	many	TRBV7-9	TRBJ2-7	TGTGCCAGCAGCTTAGCCGCGGGGAACTACGAGCAGTACTTC	CASSLAAGNYEQYF
.	many	TRBV30	TRBJ1-4	TGTGCCTGGAGTACAACTAATGAAAAACTGTTTTTT	CAWSTTNEKLFF
.	many	TRBV7-9	TRBJ2-6	TGTGCCAGCAGCTTGGGCTGGGGGAGCGGCGAAGGGAGGGCCAACGTCCTGACTTTC	CASSLGWGSGEGRANVLTF
.	many	TRBV5-6	TRBJ2-5	TGTGCCAGCAGCAGCCGACAGTTACAAGAGACCCAGTACTTC	CASSSRQLQETQYF
.	many	TRBV10-2	TRBJ1-5	TGCGCCAGCAGCGATGCCCGCAATCAGCCCCAGCATTTT	CASSDARNQPQHF
.	many	TRBV12-3/TRBV12-4	TRBJ1-2	TGTGCCAGCAGTTTTGCGGGACAAAGCTATGGCTACACCTTC	CASSFAGQSYGYTF
TRBD1	many	TRBV27	TRBJ2-5	TGTGCCAGCAGTTTAAGGACAGGGGGCCGGGAGACCCAGTACTTC	CASSLRTGGRETQYF
TRBD2	many	TRBV30	TRBJ2-1	TGTGCCTGGAGAGCTCCGGGACTAGCCAAGTTTAGGCACGGGGATGAGCAGTTCTTC	CAWRAPGLAKFRHGDEQFF
.	.	TRBV19	TRBJ1-3	TGTGCCATCCGCGACACCATATATTTT	CAIRDTIYF
TRBD1	many	TRBV6-6	TRBJ2-7	TGTGCCAGCAGACCTGGGACAGACTACGAGCAGTACTTC	CASRPGTDYEQYF
TRBD1	many	TRBV11-3	TRBJ2-1	TGTGCCAGCAGCCCTCGGGACAGGGGCAATGAGCAGTTCTTC	CASSPRDRGNEQFF
.	many	TRBV12-3/TRBV12-4	TRBJ2-1	TGTGCCAGCGTCTCACTTAGGCCAGCGGCGGGAAGCTCCTACAATGAGCAGTTCTTC	CASVSLRPAAGSSYNEQFF
.	many	TRBV5-4	TRBJ2-2	TGTGCCAGCAGCCCAACCCTGGCCTCAACAAGGACCGGGGAGCTGTTTTTT	CASSPTLASTRTGELFF
TRBD1	.	TRBV28	TRBJ1-5	TGTGCCAGCAGGGAACAGGGGTCTAGCAATCAGCCCCAGCATTTT	CASREQGSSNQPQHF
.	many	TRBV21-1	TRBJ2-7	TGTGCCAGCAGCAATTTAGGGTCCTACGAGCAGTACTTC	CASSNLGSYEQYF